This T cell receptor beta chain was found in a study of human T cells and chemical hapten exposure. Deletions cut 1 base from V and 2 bases from J, with 10 bases between. Germline lookup yields CDR1 KGHSH and CDR2 LQKENI. This CDR3 spans 15 amino acids. Findings and limits, study-wide: PT1 expanded TCR counts correlated positively with patch test score.

This clonotype occurred a few times. The antigen remains unidentified. Each CDR3 protein gets one entry after TCRdb re-called the RACE reads with MiXCR. The sample includes some 45,000 distinct CDR3 sequences, 9.5% to 15% of them seen just once. Sample time point: pre-sensitization, week 0. Treatment meaning: therapeutic diphenylcyclopropenone sensitization with weekly scalp DPC. The sequencing here drew on whole blood, taken in connection with sensitization to the hapten diphenylcyclopropenone (DPC). This chain connects TRBV18 to TRBJ2-3, with a weak D call TRBD2 (6 bases). The receptor comes from a woman aged 30 to 39 with alopecia areata. Some clones in this sample may be carry-over from other donors' samples. In DNA form, the CDR3 reads TGTGCCAGCTCACCACGGAGGGTGGACACAGATACGCAGTATTTT. This gives the protein CASSPRRVDTDTQYF. The full variable domain, completed using reference TRBV18 and TRBJ2-3, is NAGVMQNPRHLVRRRGQEARLRCSPMKGHSHVYWYRQLPEEGLKFMVYLQKENIIDESGMPKERFSAEFPKEGPSILRIQQVVRGDSAAYFCASSPRRVDTDTQYFGPGTRLTVL.